This T cell receptor (beta chain) was recovered during a study of beta chain features in type 1 diabetes (dated by TCRdb to 2017 to 2018). Some background on the complete study: No differences in mean age, gender distribution, total cell number or subset yield were found between patients and healthy donors. Across all samples, fewer than 130 million sorted cells were examined, and cell number per subset correlated strongly with RNA yield. The study compared the TCRB repertoires of sorted circulating CD4+ T cell subsets in recently diagnosed type 1 diabetes patients with those in matched healthy donors. Whereas all 30 or so donors provided naive and central memory subsets, regulatory and stem cell-like memory subsets were isolated from just 8 patients and roughly 8 healthy donors. What the research found in general, with its limitations: The naive, central memory and regulatory TCRB repertoires appeared to resemble one another more closely among patients than among healthy donors. Only small numbers of individuals were included in the HLA sub-analyses, which left unresolved whether HLA type had any influence on TCRB rearrangement. Because cDNA was sequenced instead of genomic DNA, activated cells with high expression could be over-represented, although the groups did not differ in activation or CD3 levels. Type 1 diabetes patients showed a moderate but significant shortening of TCRB CDR3 length in all four CD4+ subsets. Patients with type 1 diabetes made fewer insertions and deleted more nucleotides at VDJ recombination sites, implying thymic rearrangement abnormalities. PCR might favor shorter templates, but patient and control samples were amplified and corrected together, so any skew would affect both groups equally.

V loses 0 bases, J loses 0 bases, and the germline ends lie 10 bases apart. The CDR3 measures 16 amino acids from cysteine to phenylalanine. Only the CDR3 part of the read is kept: 48 bases, read in frame from the first base. The germline V gene provides CDR1 SGHRS and CDR2 YFSETQ. The entire amount of isolated RNA was reverse transcribed using the High Capacity cDNA Reverse Transcription Kit, so the sequenced TCRB transcripts were expressed ones. Naive, central memory and regulatory T cell samples underwent deep immunoSEQ sequencing, averaging around 3.7 million total reads per sample. Sorted cells were lysed in RLT buffer, and RNA was extracted using DNase-treated RNeasy Micro or Mini kits according to cell number. Each cell subset was processed on its own to prevent cross-contamination, while patient and healthy donor samples were processed together. TCRB sequences were amplified from cDNA with the immunoSEQ multiplex PCR, producing 87-bp fragments spanning the CDR3 region. Sequencing of the amplicons was performed on the Illumina HiSeq platform. The original methods were these. Synthetic template baselines were used to correct PCR bias computationally, reads within Hamming distance 2 were collapsed, and singletons that could not be merged were discarded. Reads were aligned against IMGT so that V, D and J genes, CDR3 length and insertions or deletions at six rearrangement sites could be assigned. Within each subset, clonotype counts were normalized to sorted cell number, after which true diversity and Gini coefficients were computed with the tcR R package. The overlap coefficient, calculated on TCRB nucleotide sequences, was used to measure repertoire sharing. Out-of-frame TCRB sequences from naive cells were analyzed to stand in for the pre-selection repertoire. The table comes from immuneACCESS by way of TCRdb, which keeps in-frame sequences with V and J called. Part of the clones is missing from these tables; in studies checked, under half for an unresolved V gene and the rest for unknown reasons. V, J and clone size reflect that table, while D and trimming were determined from the DNA. The sample records 200,000 to 300,000 clones, about 11% of which are singletons. The top ten hold around 0.017% of the sample.

This clone was counted a few times. Its antigen is still unknown. No much larger clone exists at a distance of one base, and base qualities are not known. From each donor, a single peripheral blood sample of approximately 120 mL on average was drawn into heparinised tubes. A BD FACSAria II was used to sort naive, central memory, regulatory and stem cell-like memory CD4+ T cells with a panel that included CD45RO, CCR7, CD25, CD127, CD95 and CD27. Every sorted population had a purity above 98%. Right away, PBMCs were isolated by Lymphoprep density gradient centrifugation and were stained directly, with no culture step. Samples were stained and sorted in pairs, with one healthy donor and one patient per experiment, so that batch effects were minimized.

The receptor comes from a man aged 25 to 40 with type 1 diabetes. The sequence is built from TRBV5-1 and TRBJ1-5; TRBD1 is a weak D gene call, 6 bases matching. Sequencing used naive CD4+ T cells from blood. Per the publication, the cell subset or site label means: true naive CD4+ T cells. The CDR3 has the sequence CASSLAPGVSNQPQHF. The sequenced DNA is TGCGCCAGCAGCTTGGCCCCAGGGGTTAGCAATCAGCCCCAGCATTTT.